This passage covers 11 T cell receptor beta chains from one sample sequenced in a study of blood T cell repertoires in COVID-19. Data came from immunoSEQ multiplex PCR; TCRdb stores just in-frame clones and leaves some out. The sample lists some 340,000 clones, around 83% seen once, with approximately 4.7% in the top ten. Sequencing was performed on PBMCs or T cells enriched from blood (not recorded which). Receptors were obtained from a woman in her forties or fifties who had recovered from COVID-19.

This chain uses TRBV6-4 with TRBJ2-7; D gene unclear. The CDR3 has 13 residues. The germline V gene has CDR1 MRHNA and CDR2 SNTAGT. Trimming left V 3 bases short and J 6 bases short, with 12 bases between. The CDR3 sequence is CASSEELASEQYF. CDR3 coding DNA: TGTGCCAGCAGTGAAGAATTAGCTTCCGAGCAGTACTTC.

The V call is TRBV9, the J call TRBJ2-7; 15 nucleotides align to TRBD2. The CDR3 contains 19 residues. With V trimmed by 0 bases and J by 6 bases, 13 bases remained unmatched. The germline V gene encodes CDR1 SGDLS and CDR2 YYNGEE. CDR3 protein: CASSVERRGLAGGNCEQYF. As DNA, the CDR3 is TGTGCCAGCAGCGTAGAACGGAGGGGACTAGCGGGGGGAAACTGCGAGCAGTACTTC.

This sequence joins TRBV18 and TRBJ1-1; D remains ambiguous. The CDR3 consists of 14 residues. The germline V gene encodes CDR1 KGHSH and CDR2 LQKENI. V was trimmed by 1 base and J by 4 bases, leaving 10 bases between them. The CDR3 bases are TGTGCCAGCTCACCACAGGTGGAGGGCACTGAAGCTTTCTTT. Protein: CASSPQVEGTEAFF.

There are many counts of this clone. The rearrangement links TRBV19 to TRBJ1-1; D not certain. The CDR3 loop spans 15 amino acids. V was cut by 3 bases and J by 5 bases, with 16 bases left in between. Germline V gene lookup returns CDR1 LNHDA and CDR2 SQIVND (reference sequence). The CDR3 coding sequence is TGTGCCAGTAGTATGCCCGGGAAGGCGCGGACTGAAGCTTTCTTT. It translates to CASSMPGKARTEAFF.

This rearrangement joins TRBV27 to TRBJ2-5; the D gene is possibly TRBD1 (6 bases). Germline V gives CDR1 MNHEY, CDR2 SMNVEV (reference sequence). V dropped 1 base and J dropped 5 bases, with 8 bases sitting between them. The CDR3 is 13 residues long. The CDR3 loop reads CASSLYTGETQYF. In DNA, the CDR3 is TGTGCCAGCAGTTTATACACAGGGGAGACCCAGTACTTC.

The chain has TRBV5-1 and TRBJ2-1; the D gene is possibly TRBD1 (5 bases). V gave up 0 bases and J gave up 5 bases, with 9 bases separating them. CDR1 is SGHRS, CDR2 YFSETQ, per germline. This CDR3 spans 14 amino acids. The CDR3 here is CASSLEQENNEQFF. CDR3 in DNA: TGCGCCAGCAGCTTGGAACAGGAGAACAATGAGCAGTTCTTC.

The chain combines TRBV7-9 with TRBJ2-1; D remains ambiguous. Trimming took 1 base from V and 9 from J, leaving 7 bases between them. Germline lookup yields CDR1 SEHNR and CDR2 FQNEAQ (reference sequence). CDR3 length equals 12 residues. CDR3 loop: CASSLVSGEQFF. In DNA form, the CDR3 reads TGTGCCAGCAGCTTAGTTTCGGGTGAGCAGTTCTTC.

This chain uses TRBV2 with TRBJ2-3; TRBD2 aligns across 12 bases. Germline values: CDR1 SNHLY, CDR2 FYNNEI. J was trimmed by 0 bases and V by 6 bases; bases with no gene match: 7. The CDR3 extends over 17 amino acids. CDR3 coding DNA: TGTGCCAGCAGCGCGACTAGCGGGGGACCTAGCACAGATACGCAGTATTTT. This sequence encodes CASSATSGGPSTDTQYF.

CDR3 residues: CASHRPRQGAYNEQFF. CDR3 bases: TGTGCCAGCCACCGCCCGAGACAGGGGGCTTACAATGAGCAGTTCTTC. This sequence joins TRBV5-6 and TRBJ2-1; 10 nucleotides match TRBD1. Germline loops: CDR1 SGHDT, CDR2 YYEEEE. CDR3 length equals 16 residues. V gave up 7 bases and J gave up 4 bases; unmatched junction bases: 11.

J is TRBJ1-2 and V is TRBV19; weak D call: TRBD1 (5 bases). In germline, CDR1 is LNHDA, CDR2 SQIVND (reference sequence). This CDR3 spans 14 amino acids. V lost 8 bases and J lost 6, with 19 bases in between. The CDR3 coding sequence is TGTGCCAGTTCGCTGTTGGGGCGAGATAATGGCTACACCTTC. Translating gives CASSLLGRDNGYTF.

This rearrangement joins TRBV9 to TRBJ1-2; no firm D call. Germline CDR1 reads SGDLS; CDR2 reads YYNGEE. The CDR3 has 15 amino acids. Deletions cut 0 bases from V and 4 bases from J, with 13 bases between. In DNA form, the CDR3 reads TGTGCCAGCAGCGTAGAACCTAATAGCGGCTATGGCTACACCTTC. Protein sequence: CASSVEPNSGYGYTF.